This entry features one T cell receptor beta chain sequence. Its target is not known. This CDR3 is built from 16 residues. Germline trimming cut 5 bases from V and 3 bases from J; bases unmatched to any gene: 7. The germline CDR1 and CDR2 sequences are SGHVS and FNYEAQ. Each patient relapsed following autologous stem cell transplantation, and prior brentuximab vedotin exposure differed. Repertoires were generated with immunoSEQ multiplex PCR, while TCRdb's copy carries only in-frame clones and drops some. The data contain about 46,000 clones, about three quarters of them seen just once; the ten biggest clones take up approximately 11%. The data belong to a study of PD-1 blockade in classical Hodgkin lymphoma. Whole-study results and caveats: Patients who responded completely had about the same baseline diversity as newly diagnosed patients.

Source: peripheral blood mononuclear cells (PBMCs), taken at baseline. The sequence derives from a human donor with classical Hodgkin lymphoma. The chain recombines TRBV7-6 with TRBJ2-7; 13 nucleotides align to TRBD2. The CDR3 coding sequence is TGTGCCAGCAGCGTCGGGACTAGCGGGACTTACTACGAGCAGTACTTC. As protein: CASSVGTSGTYYEQYF.